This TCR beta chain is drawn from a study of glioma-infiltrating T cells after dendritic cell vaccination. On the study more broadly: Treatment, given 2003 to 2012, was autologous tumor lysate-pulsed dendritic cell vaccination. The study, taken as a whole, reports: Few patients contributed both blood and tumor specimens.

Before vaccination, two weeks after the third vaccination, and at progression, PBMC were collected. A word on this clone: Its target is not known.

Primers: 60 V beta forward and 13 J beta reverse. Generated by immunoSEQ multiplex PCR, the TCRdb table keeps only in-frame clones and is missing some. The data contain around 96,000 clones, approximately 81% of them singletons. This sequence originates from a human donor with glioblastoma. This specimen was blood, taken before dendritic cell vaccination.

The CDR3 region has the DNA TGTGCCAGCAGCAAGACCCGCGGGGAGACCCAGTACTTC. Its translation: CASSKTRGETQYF. This sequence joins TRBV11-2 and TRBJ2-5; D is perhaps TRBD2 (5 bases). Trimming cost V 5 bases and J 5 bases, with 12 bases left between them. Germline values: CDR1 SGHAT, CDR2 FQNNGV. This CDR3 has 13 residues.